This TCR beta chain was identified during a study of type 1 regulatory T cells. As for the study in general: T-allo10 is a Tr1-enriched, alloantigen-specific CD4 T cell product made in vitro. Study outcomes and limitations: Type 1 regulatory T cells had a more restricted TCR repertoire than non-type 1 regulatory T cells.

This CDR3 spans 13 amino acids. Germline V gene data show CDR1 as ENHRY and CDR2 as SYGVKD. V was clipped by 6 bases and J by 3 bases; unmatched bases: 1. This clonotype was observed once. Its antigen remains unknown. From the reads, TCRdb called clonotypes with MiXCR, one entry per CDR3 protein. The data show some 71,000 distinct CDR3 sequences, roughly 20% seen once. The origin of this receptor is a human donor in good health. The sequencing input was cultured type 1 regulatory T (Tr1) cells, either the whole culture or a sorted fraction (not recorded which). V is TRBV10-3 and J is TRBJ2-5; 10 nucleotides agree with TRBD2. The CDR3 here is CAIRLAGEETQYF. DNA for the CDR3: TGTGCCATCAGGCTAGCGGGAGAAGAGACCCAGTACTTC.